The 14 T cell receptor beta chains reported below all come from one sample, sequenced in a study of blood T cell repertoires in COVID-19. The table came from immunoSEQ multiplex PCR; TCRdb's copy has only in-frame clones and leaves some out. Here the sample spans approximately 140,000 clones, 70% to 90% being singletons. Material: peripheral blood. These receptors all come from a man between 65 and 80 years old with acute or convalescent COVID-19.

The V call is TRBV6-4, the J call TRBJ1-1; no clear D. Germline assignment: CDR1 MRHNA and CDR2 SNTAGT. Trimming cost V 5 bases and J 7 bases, with 8 bases left between them. This CDR3 has 11 amino acids. The CDR3 loop is CASSSGNEAFF. Here the CDR3 DNA reads TGTGCCAGCAGTTCCGGGAATGAAGCTTTCTTT.

The gene calls are TRBV19 and TRBJ2-3, with D maybe TRBD2 (6 bases). The CDR3 sequence is 14 residues long. The V gene lost 5 bases and the J gene lost 1 base, with 10 bases spanning the gap. In germline, CDR1 is LNHDA, CDR2 SQIVND (reference sequence). DNA of the CDR3: TGTGCCAGTAGTCTAGGGACTCGCACAGATACGCAGTATTTT. Translation: CASSLGTRTDTQYF. Variable domain in full (rest from reference TRBV19 and TRBJ2-3): DGGITQSPKYLFRKEGQNVTLSCEQNLNHDAMYWYRQDPGQGLRLIYYSQIVNDFQKGDIAEGYSVSREKKESFPLTVTSAQKNPTAFYLCASSLGTRTDTQYFGPGTRLTVL.

This chain links TRBV6-6 with TRBJ1-2; D call uncertain. This CDR3 has 13 amino acids. Germline V gene sequence: CDR1 MNHNY, CDR2 SVGAGI (reference sequence). Trimming took off 0 bases at V and 4 bases at J, with 6 bases between the two ends. The CDR3 here is CASSYSPGYGYTF. CDR3 in DNA: TGTGCCAGCAGTTACTCTCCCGGCTATGGCTACACCTTC.

This chain connects TRBV28 to TRBJ2-1; 10 bases fit TRBD2. CDR3 length: 15 residues. After removal of 7 bases from V and 5 bases from J, the junction contained 8 bases not matched to a gene. Per the germline V gene, CDR1 is MDHEN and CDR2 is SYDVKM. The CDR3 loop reads CASTDSGRSNNEQFF. The DNA for the CDR3 is TGTGCCAGCACCGATAGCGGGAGGTCGAACAATGAGCAGTTCTTC. Based on the CDR3 plus reference TRBV28 and TRBJ2-1, the full variable domain is DVKVTQSSRYLVKRTGEKVFLECVQDMDHENMFWYRQDPGLGLRLIYFSYDVKMKEKGDIPEGYSVSREKKERFSLILESASTNQTSMYLCASTDSGRSNNEQFFGPGTRLTVL.

The CDR3 loop is CASSSFEQGGNEQFF. CDR3 DNA: TGTGCCAGCAGCTCCTTCGAACAGGGTGGGAATGAGCAGTTCTTC. The chain combines TRBV7-2 with TRBJ2-1, with D maybe TRBD1 (6 bases). The CDR3 is made up of 15 amino acids. V was pared by 4 bases and J by 7 bases, with 17 bases between. Germline CDR1 is SGHTA and CDR2 is FQGNSA.

This clone was picked up one time. The genes are TRBV19 and TRBJ2-1; 7 nucleotides agree with TRBD1. Looked up from germline, CDR1 is LNHDA and CDR2 is SQIVND (reference sequence). CDR3 length equals 15 residues. The V gene end was trimmed by 5 bases and the J gene end by 4 bases; junction bases not matched to a gene: 8. CDR3 coding DNA: TGTGCCAGTAGTGCCCCCGGGACAGCATACAATGAGCAGTTCTTC. It yields the protein CASSAPGTAYNEQFF.

This clone was found once. The rearrangement uses TRBV5-8 and TRBJ2-2; D is undetermined. Germline V gives CDR1 SGHTS, CDR2 YDEGEE. The CDR3 length is 16 residues. The germline V and J ends were trimmed by 0 bases and 0 bases, with 9 bases remaining between them. Here the CDR3 reads CASSLVLAPNTGELFF. The CDR3 coding sequence is TGTGCCAGCAGCTTGGTCCTGGCCCCGAACACCGGGGAGCTGTTTTTT.

This chain uses TRBV5-4 with TRBJ2-7; TRBD2 might be the D (6 bases). Germline CDR1 is SGHNT and CDR2 is YYREEE (reference sequence). The germline V and J ends were trimmed by 0 bases and 1 base, with 17 bases remaining between them. The CDR3 is 17 amino acids. CDR3 residues: CASSLAFDSGLSYEQYF. The CDR3 DNA follows: TGTGCCAGCAGCTTGGCCTTTGATAGCGGACTGTCCTACGAGCAGTACTTC.

V usage is TRBV27 and J usage is TRBJ2-7; TRBD1 matches at 7 bases. Germline assignment: CDR1 MNHEY and CDR2 SMNVEV (reference sequence). The CDR3 loop spans 13 amino acids. Germline trimming cut 8 bases from V and 5 bases from J; bases unmatched to any gene: 9. CDR3 in amino acids: CASGGQARNEQYF. CDR3 coding DNA: TGTGCCAGCGGTGGACAGGCCAGAAACGAGCAGTACTTC.

V gene TRBV29-1 combines with J gene TRBJ2-3; 9 bases line up with TRBD2. V dropped 4 bases and J dropped 2; count of bases not matched to a gene: 1. The CDR3 covers 13 residues. CDR1 SQVTM and CDR2 ANQGSEA come from the germline V gene. CDR3 residues: CSVASGNTDTQYF. As DNA, the CDR3 is TGCAGCGTTGCTAGCGGGAACACAGATACGCAGTATTTT.

The chain uses TRBV6-2 or TRBV6-3 and TRBJ1-5, with 10 bases matching TRBD1. Germline trimming cut 5 bases from V and 5 bases from J; bases unmatched to any gene: 3. The CDR3 contains 14 residues. Germline loops: CDR1 MNHEY, CDR2 SVGEGT. CDR3 DNA sequence: TGTGCCAGCAGTAGTGGACAGGGGGATCAGCCCCAGCATTTT. It yields the protein CASSSGQGDQPQHF.

In this sample, this clone turned up a few times. This chain's CDR3 is CASSLLGVSNQPQHF. The CDR3 DNA reads TGTGCCAGCAGCTTACTAGGGGTCTCCAATCAGCCCCAGCATTTT. The chain recombines TRBV7-2 with TRBJ1-5, with D possibly being TRBD1 (5 bases). V lost 2 bases to trimming and J lost 3 bases, with 11 bases between them. CDR1 SGHTA and CDR2 FQGNSA come from the germline V gene. This CDR3 is 15 amino acids long.

This rearrangement joins TRBV4-1 to TRBJ2-7; TRBD2 aligns across 7 bases. Trimming removed 1 base from V and 1 base from J; junction bases left unmatched: 10. CDR1 MGHRA and CDR2 YSYEKL come from the germline V gene. CDR3 length: 17 amino acids. In DNA, the CDR3 is TGCGCCAGCAGCCAAGTAAGCGGGAAAAAAGTGTCCTACGAGCAGTACTTC. It specifies CASSQVSGKKVSYEQYF.

The chain employs TRBV24-1 and TRBJ2-1, with D possibly being TRBD2 (5 bases). Trimming took 0 bases from V and 5 from J, leaving 13 bases between them. Germline CDR1 and CDR2: KGHDR and SFDVKD. There are 16 residues in the CDR3. DNA of the CDR3: TGTGCCACCAGTGATTTGAATAGCGCGATGAACAATGAGCAGTTCTTC. Translation: CATSDLNSAMNNEQFF.